This T cell receptor (beta chain) was identified in a study of CD8 T cells in ankylosing spondylitis. In making TCR beta libraries, quantitative 5'-RACE with molecular barcodes was used. TCRdb reanalysed the 5' RACE reads using MiXCR and keeps one entry per CDR3 protein. The sample has 180,000 or so distinct CDR3 sequences; 11% are singletons. Study outcomes and limitations: Disease-associated clones were reportedly significantly overrepresented in matched ankylosing spondylitis synovial fluid. Previously reported in reactive arthritis synovial fluid and blood were some of the motif variants. A TCR beta motif of about 8 highly homologous variants seemed to mark ankylosing spondylitis blood.

V was clipped by 5 bases and J by 0 bases; unmatched bases: 8. This CDR3 has 16 amino acids. Germline-derived CDR1 and CDR2 are MNHNS and SASEGT. A remark on this clonotype: Its cognate antigen is unknown.

The sequence came from a male donor with ankylosing spondylitis or in good health (not recorded which). Material: blood, either unsorted or a sorted T cell fraction (not recorded which). The chain couples TRBV6-1 to TRBJ2-7; 9 positions match TRBD2. CDR3 amino acids: CASSTQVGLASYEQYF. CDR3 DNA: TGTGCCAGCAGTACCCAGGTGGGACTAGCCTCCTACGAGCAGTACTTC.